This TCR beta chain was sequenced in a study of T cell repertoires in cytomegalovirus infection. Study-wide results and limits: There were carriers of CMV plus the relevant HLA, and cumulative public TCR beta family frequency identified them.

Germline values: CDR1 SNHLY, CDR2 FYNNEI. This CDR3 has 14 amino acids. V lost 4 bases and J lost 4; bases outside the gene matches: 2. This clonotype was picked up a small number of times. Its antigen remains unidentified. TCRdb reanalysed the reads using MiXCR and keeps one entry per CDR3 protein. The sample has 200,000 to 300,000 distinct CDR3 sequences; approximately 13% are singletons. The chain employs TRBV2 and TRBJ1-2, with 11 positions matching TRBD1. Sequences were obtained from PBMCs. The clonotype comes from a human donor in good health (CMV status not recorded). Some clones in this sample may be carry-over from other donors' samples. The CDR3 nucleotides read TGTGCCAGCAGTGGGGACAGGGGGACCTATGGCTACACCTTC. Its translation is CASSGDRGTYGYTF.